The 10 T cell receptor beta chains below all came from one sample that was sequenced in a study of CD8 T cells in ankylosing spondylitis. Each CDR3 protein gets one entry after TCRdb re-called the 5' RACE reads with MiXCR. The data contain more than 150,000 distinct CDR3 sequences, 15% to 20% of them singletons. Sequencing input: blood, either unsorted or a sorted T cell fraction (not recorded which). The receptors were sampled from a male donor under 35 with ankylosing spondylitis or in good health (not recorded which).

This clonotype was picked up a small number of times. This chain connects TRBV6-2 or TRBV6-3 to TRBJ2-1; 8 bases fit TRBD2. The J segment lost 8 bases and the V segment lost 1 base, leaving 10 bases of the junction unmatched. The CDR3 is 16 amino acids. Germline CDR1 is MNHEY and CDR2 is SVGEGT. Written as DNA, the CDR3 is TGTGCCAGCAGTTACTATACCGGGAGGGAGGGAGATGAGCAGTTCTTC. Amino acids: CASSYYTGREGDEQFF.

This clonotype was counted at least ten times. The V call is TRBV15, the J call TRBJ1-6; 8 positions match TRBD1. The junction had 7 bases not matched to a gene; V was cut back by 5 bases and J by 10 bases. This CDR3 is 14 amino acids long. CDR1 and CDR2 (germline): LNHNV, YYDKDF (reference sequence). The CDR3 sequence is CATSPRTGPSPLHF. The CDR3 DNA reads TGTGCCACCAGCCCCCGGACAGGGCCGTCACCCCTCCACTTT.

The DNA for the CDR3 is TGTGCCAGCAGCGACAACGACGGGGGGAAATACGAGCAGTACGTC. Residues: CASSDNDGGKYEQYV. The V call is TRBV21-1, the J call TRBJ2-7; TRBD1 is the table's D call, not checked against the DNA. TRBV21-1 is deemed a pseudogene. The CDR3 is 15 residues long.

Many counts were recorded for this clonotype. This chain links TRBV15 with TRBJ2-7; TRBD2 aligns across 15 bases. Per germline, CDR1 LNHNV and CDR2 YYDKDF (reference sequence). This CDR3 comprises 16 residues. V lost 4 bases and J lost 5; bases outside the gene matches: 6. The CDR3 loop reads CATSTWTSGRAHEQYF. In nucleotides, the CDR3 is TGTGCCACCAGCACCTGGACTAGCGGGAGGGCCCACGAGCAGTACTTC.

This clonotype was counted ten times or more. The genes are TRBV9 and TRBJ2-1; D is uncertain. The CDR3 has 14 residues. Trimming cost V 1 base and J 5 bases, with 10 bases left between them. Germline lookup yields CDR1 SGDLS and CDR2 YYNGEE. This CDR3 reads CASSVSPVDNEQFF. The CDR3 DNA sequence: TGTGCCAGCAGCGTAAGTCCCGTGGACAATGAGCAGTTCTTC.

This clonotype occurred many times. This sequence joins TRBV20-1 and TRBJ2-3, with D perhaps matching TRBD2 (5 bases). The germline CDR1 and CDR2 sequences are DFQATT and SNEGSKA (reference sequence). The V and J ends lost 2 bases and 2 bases respectively, with 17 bases between them. This CDR3 has 16 residues. The CDR3 DNA sequence: TGCAGTGCTAGACCCCTGGAAGCGGATAACACAGATACGCAGTATTTT. Translated, it gives CSARPLEADNTDTQYF.

This clonotype has ten or more counts. J is TRBJ2-1 and V is TRBV9, with unresolved D. CDR1 SGDLS and CDR2 YYNGEE come from the germline V gene. This CDR3 region has 13 residues. V lost 2 bases to trimming and J lost 5 bases, with 8 bases between them. The chain's CDR3 is CASSVSLDNEQFF. In DNA, the CDR3 is TGTGCCAGCAGCGTGAGTCTTGACAATGAGCAGTTCTTC.

This clonotype was observed many times. The rearrangement uses TRBV6-2 or TRBV6-3 and TRBJ2-1, with 7 bases matching TRBD1. V shed 6 bases and J 6 bases; nucleotides not matched to a gene: 11. CDR3 length: 15 amino acids. CDR1 MNHEY and CDR2 SVGEGT come from the germline V gene. CDR3 bases: TGTGCCAGCAGCAAGACTAAAGGGGGCTCCAATGAGCAGTTCTTC. Its translation is CASSKTKGGSNEQFF.

This clonotype was seen many times. The V call is TRBV6-2 or TRBV6-3, the J call TRBJ1-2; D is possibly TRBD1 (6 bases). The V end was cut by 5 bases, the J end by 8 bases, with 18 bases between. CDR3 length: 14 residues. CDR1 and CDR2 (germline): MNHEY, SVGEGT. The CDR3 DNA sequence: TGTGCCAGCAGTCCCAGCGGAGGGGGGAGCGGCTACACCTTC. Residues: CASSPSGGGSGYTF.

This clonotype appeared many times. Here the CDR3 DNA reads TGTGCCAGCAGCCTCGTGGAAGAAAGCGGCTACACCTTC. Translation gives CASSLVEESGYTF. The V and J genes are TRBV7-9 and TRBJ1-2; no firm D call. The V gene lost 5 bases and the J gene lost 8 bases, with 15 bases spanning the gap. Germline assignment: CDR1 SEHNR and CDR2 FQNEAQ (reference sequence). This CDR3 has 13 residues.